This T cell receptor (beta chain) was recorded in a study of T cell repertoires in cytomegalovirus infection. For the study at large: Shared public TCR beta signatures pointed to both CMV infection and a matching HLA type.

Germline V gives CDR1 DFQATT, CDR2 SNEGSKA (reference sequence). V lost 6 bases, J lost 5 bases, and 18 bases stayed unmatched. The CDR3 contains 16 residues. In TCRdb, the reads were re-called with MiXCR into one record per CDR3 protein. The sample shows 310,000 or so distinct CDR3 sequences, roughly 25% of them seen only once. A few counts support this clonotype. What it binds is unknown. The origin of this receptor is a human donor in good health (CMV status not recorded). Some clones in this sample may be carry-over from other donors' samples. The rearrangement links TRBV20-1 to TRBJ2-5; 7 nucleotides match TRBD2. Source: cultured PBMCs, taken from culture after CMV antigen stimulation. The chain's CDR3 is CSALGASGYSGETQYF. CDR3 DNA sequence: TGCAGTGCCCTTGGGGCTAGCGGCTACTCAGGGGAGACCCAGTACTTC.